A single count supports the clone carrying this T cell receptor beta chain. The CDR3 runs 15 residues. The V and J ends lost 4 bases and 2 bases, in that order; junction bases with no gene match: 6. Germline V CDR1 and CDR2: SGDLS, YYNGEE. This entry is derived from a study of monozygotic twins with cystic fibrosis. The method was immunoSEQ multiplex PCR; TCRdb's version includes in-frame clones alone and lacks a portion of them. This table has about 9,100 clones, about 90% appearing once. Sequences were obtained from blood. This sequence originates from a boy aged 2 to 9 with cystic fibrosis. The rearrangement uses TRBV9 and TRBJ1-5; TRBD1 matches 7 bases. The CDR3 DNA reads as TGTGCCAGCAGCCCCCAGGGGGAGGGCAATCAGCCCCAGCATTTT. It encodes CASSPQGEGNQPQHF.